A single sample is the source of the 26 T cell receptor beta chains below, sequenced in a study of T cell responses to AZD1222 COVID-19 vaccine. Only in-frame clones appear in the TCRdb table, and some are missing; sequencing was by immunoSEQ multiplex PCR. This table holds fewer than 200,000 clones, about 90% found once. The sequenced sample was peripheral blood, obtained on day 0 of AZD1222 vaccination. The receptors were sampled from an adult in good health.

The rearrangement links TRBV7-8 to TRBJ1-6; unclear D gene. This CDR3 has 12 amino acids. Germline CDR1 reads SGHVS; CDR2 reads FQNEAQ. V lost 3 bases, J lost 7 bases, and 4 bases lay in between. This chain's CDR3 is CASSLRNSPLHF. CDR3 DNA sequence: TGTGCCAGCAGCTTGAGGAATTCACCCCTCCACTTT.

The chain recombines TRBV7-8 with TRBJ2-5; D not resolved. Trimming stripped 5 bases from V and 1 base from J, with 11 bases between. CDR3 length: 14 residues. Germline loops: CDR1 SGHVS, CDR2 FQNEAQ. The CDR3 loop reads CASSRGWVQETQYF. CDR3 sequence (DNA): TGTGCCAGCAGCCGAGGATGGGTCCAAGAGACCCAGTACTTC.

The chain has TRBV19 and TRBJ1-5; maybe TRBD1 (5 bases). The V and J ends lost 7 bases and 3 bases respectively, with 19 bases between them. Germline loops: CDR1 LNHDA, CDR2 SQIVND (reference sequence). The CDR3 consists of 16 residues. The CDR3 sequence is CASNVIGTRNNQPQHF. The CDR3 coding sequence is TGTGCCAGTAATGTTATCGGGACGAGAAACAATCAGCCCCAGCATTTT.

V is TRBV4-1 and J is TRBJ1-1; the D gene is possibly TRBD1 (6 bases). V lost 6 bases to trimming and J lost 5 bases, with 16 bases between them. CDR3 length: 14 amino acids. Germline assignment: CDR1 MGHRA and CDR2 YSYEKL. CDR3 residues: CASRRPGQLTEAFF. CDR3 bases: TGCGCCAGCAGGCGTCCTGGACAGCTAACTGAAGCTTTCTTT.

The V gene is TRBV2, the J gene TRBJ2-7, with D possibly matching TRBD2 (6 bases). Germline values: CDR1 SNHLY, CDR2 FYNNEI. V lost 7 bases and J lost 0, with 13 bases in between. There are 14 residues in the CDR3. The CDR3 nucleotides read TGTGCCAGCAAACAGGCGGGAAGCTCCTACGAGCAGTACTTC. It translates to CASKQAGSSYEQYF.

V is TRBV7-8 and J is TRBJ1-5; TRBD1 matches at 7 bases. From germline, CDR1 is SGHVS and CDR2 FQNEAQ. CDR3 size: 16 residues. Trimming cost V 5 bases and J 2 bases; bases outside gene matches: 9. The CDR3 is CASSPILGGGNQPQHF. The CDR3 DNA reads as TGTGCCAGCAGCCCCATCTTAGGGGGCGGCAATCAGCCCCAGCATTTT. The full variable domain, completed using reference TRBV7-8 and TRBJ1-5, is GAGVSQSPRYKVAKRGQDVALRCDPISGHVSLFWYQQALGQGPEFLTYFQNEAQLDKSGLPSDRFFAERPEGSVSTLKIQRTQQEDSAVYLCASSPILGGGNQPQHFGDGTRLSIL.

The chain couples TRBV6-2 or TRBV6-3 to TRBJ1-6; no clear D gene. This CDR3 contains 12 residues. Trimming cost V 4 bases and J 14 bases, with 12 bases left between them. Germline values: CDR1 MNHEY, CDR2 SVGEGT. CDR3 DNA: TGTGCCAGCAGTTTCCGTCTCTACACCCTCCACTTT. Encoded protein: CASSFRLYTLHF.

J is TRBJ2-6 and V is TRBV9, with TRBD1 identical over 7 bases. The CDR3 sequence is 18 residues long. CDR1 SGDLS and CDR2 YYNGEE come from the germline V gene. The ends lost 4 bases at V and 0 bases at J; junction bases unmatched: 10. The CDR3 DNA is TGTGCCAGCAGCCTTATGGGACAGAGGGGCTCTGGGGCCAACGTCCTGACTTTC. Its translation is CASSLMGQRGSGANVLTF. The complete variable domain, with remaining parts taken from reference TRBV9 and TRBJ2-6, reads DSGVTQTPKHLITATGQRVTLRCSPRSGDLSVYWYQQSLDQGLQFLIQYYNGEERAKGNILERFSAQQFPDLHSELNLSSLELGDSALYFCASSLMGQRGSGANVLTFGAGSRLTVL.

The gene calls are TRBV2 and TRBJ1-5; 10 nucleotides match TRBD1. The CDR3 is 15 residues long. Germline assignment: CDR1 SNHLY and CDR2 FYNNEI. V trimming: 5 bases; J trimming: 4 bases; junction bases outside the gene matches: 5. This CDR3 is CASSPLGQGNQPQHF. The CDR3 DNA sequence: TGTGCCAGCAGTCCACTGGGACAGGGGAATCAGCCCCAGCATTTT.

V is TRBV28 and J is TRBJ2-5, with 7 bases aligning to TRBD1. The CDR3 consists of 16 residues. Germline loops: CDR1 MDHEN, CDR2 SYDVKM. With 5 bases clipped from V and 5 bases from J, the junction kept 14 bases outside the gene matches. The CDR3 region is CASSPMLRQGWETQYF. The CDR3 nucleotides read TGTGCCAGCAGTCCTATGCTCCGACAGGGCTGGGAGACCCAGTACTTC.

The chain carries TRBV29-1 and TRBJ1-2; TRBD1 matches 8 bases. Germline loops: CDR1 SQVTM, CDR2 ANQGSEA. This CDR3 spans 17 amino acids. Trimming at V came to 0 bases and at J to 5 bases, leaving 14 bases not matched to a gene. The CDR3 DNA is TGCAGCGTTGAAGATCGGACAGGGACTCGGACCACTTATGGCTACACCTTC. Its protein is CSVEDRTGTRTTYGYTF.

The V gene is TRBV4-3, the J gene TRBJ2-2; D is ambiguous. The CDR3 totals 14 residues. Looked up from germline, CDR1 is LGHNA and CDR2 is YSLEER. The V end lost 1 base, the J end lost 4 bases, and 7 bases lay between the germline ends. As DNA, the CDR3 is TGCGCCAGCAGCCAAGTCCTTTCCACCGGGGAGCTGTTTTTT. Translating gives CASSQVLSTGELFF.

The chain joins TRBV30 to TRBJ1-5, with D hard to call. The CDR3 runs to 14 residues. Between the trimmed V and J ends, which lost 5 bases and 0 bases, there was a span of 11 bases. Looked up from germline, CDR1 is GTSNPN and CDR2 is SVGIG (reference sequence). This CDR3 reads CAWDLSYSNQPQHF. Written as DNA, the CDR3 is TGTGCCTGGGACCTTTCTTATAGCAATCAGCCCCAGCATTTT.

This clone was recorded once. The CDR3 region has the DNA TGTGCCAGCAGCCGGACAGGGGTAAGAGAGACCCAGTACTTC. It specifies CASSRTGVRETQYF. The rearrangement joins TRBV7-2 to TRBJ2-5; 9 bases match TRBD1. This CDR3 spans 14 amino acids. Germline lookup yields CDR1 SGHTA and CDR2 FQGNSA. The V gene end was trimmed by 5 bases and the J gene end by 4 bases; junction bases not matched to a gene: 5. The variable domain in full, with the rest retrieved from reference TRBV7-2 and TRBJ2-5, is GAGVSQSPSNKVTEKGKDVELRCDPISGHTALYWYRQSLGQGLEFLIYFQGNSAPDKSGLPSDRFSAERTGGSVSTLTIQRTQQEDSAVYLCASSRTGVRETQYFGPGTRLLVL.

The chain joins TRBV2 to TRBJ2-1, with 7 bases aligning to TRBD1. V dropped 4 bases and J dropped 4; count of bases not matched to a gene: 7. The germline V gene has CDR1 SNHLY and CDR2 FYNNEI. The CDR3 extends over 15 amino acids. The CDR3 protein is CASSAPGQQYNEQFF. The CDR3 coding sequence is TGTGCCAGCAGTGCTCCGGGACAGCAATACAATGAGCAGTTCTTC.

The rearrangement uses TRBV5-1 and TRBJ2-3; D call uncertain. Trimming took 0 bases from V and 4 from J, leaving 15 bases between them. CDR1 and CDR2 from the germline V gene are SGHRS and YFSETQ. CDR3 length equals 16 residues. DNA of the CDR3: TGCGCCAGCAGCTTGGTTAACAGCGCCAAAGCAGATACGCAGTATTTT. Translated: CASSLVNSAKADTQYF.

The gene calls are TRBV2 and TRBJ1-2, with TRBD1 as a possible D gene (6 bases). The germline V gene encodes CDR1 SNHLY and CDR2 FYNNEI. The CDR3 covers 15 residues. Trimming left V 5 bases short and J 2 bases short, with 15 bases between. CDR3 DNA: TGTGCCAGCAGTTGGGAGGGGACACTCAACTATGGCTACACCTTC. Its translation is CASSWEGTLNYGYTF.

This sequence joins TRBV28 and TRBJ2-7; TRBD2 might be the D (6 bases). Per the germline V gene, CDR1 is MDHEN and CDR2 is SYDVKM. The CDR3 runs 14 residues. The germline V and J ends were trimmed by 2 bases and 3 bases, with 11 bases remaining between them. This CDR3 is CASSLGGAIYEQYF. Written as DNA, the CDR3 is TGTGCCAGCAGTTTAGGCGGGGCCATCTACGAGCAGTACTTC.

The chain has TRBV14 and TRBJ2-7, with a tentative D call TRBD2 (6 bases). The CDR3 covers 15 residues. With 0 bases removed from V and 9 bases from J, the gap between germline ends came to 18 bases. CDR1 SGHDN and CDR2 FVKESK come from the germline V gene. CDR3 sequence reads: CASSQEGVGGGGQYF. CDR3 coding DNA: TGTGCCAGCAGCCAAGAAGGGGTTGGGGGAGGAGGGCAGTACTTC.

This chain connects TRBV5-4 to TRBJ2-7; 8 bases fit TRBD1. This CDR3 has 14 amino acids. The V gene's germline CDR1 is SGHNT and CDR2 YYREEE (reference sequence). The V segment lost 10 bases and the J segment 0 bases; nucleotides outside the gene matches: 9. Here the CDR3 reads CAAGPQGGSYEQYF. CDR3 DNA: TGTGCCGCCGGGCCACAGGGGGGCTCCTACGAGCAGTACTTC.

CDR3 in DNA: TGTGCCAGTGATACAGGGAGGACCGGGGAGCTGTTTTTT. Its protein product is CASDTGRTGELFF. The chain couples TRBV9 to TRBJ2-2; the D call may be TRBD1 or TRBD2 (6 bases each). Germline CDR1 and CDR2: SGDLS and YYNGEE. The CDR3 has 13 amino acids. V was trimmed by 8 bases and J by 5 bases, leaving 13 bases between them.

The V gene is TRBV6-5, the J gene TRBJ2-1; maybe TRBD1 (6 bases). CDR3 size: 14 residues. With 6 bases removed from V and 6 bases from J, the gap between germline ends came to 15 bases. Germline CDR1 is MNHEY and CDR2 is SVGAGI. The CDR3 DNA reads as TGTGCCAGCAGCGACCAGGGCAGGGGCAATGAGCAGTTCTTC. Translating it yields CASSDQGRGNEQFF.

The chain links TRBV6-5 to TRBJ1-2; possibly TRBD1 for D (5 bases). Germline values: CDR1 MNHEY, CDR2 SVGAGI. The CDR3 is made up of 15 amino acids. V was trimmed by 7 bases and J by 0 bases, leaving 15 bases between them. In nucleotides, the CDR3 is TGTGCCAGCATAGAGAACACAGGTACTAACTATGGCTACACCTTC. It translates to CASIENTGTNYGYTF.

The gene calls are TRBV27 and TRBJ1-4; 10 bases are shared with TRBD1. Germline CDR1 reads MNHEY; CDR2 reads SMNVEV (reference sequence). After removal of 7 bases from V and 6 bases from J, the junction contained 5 bases not matched to a gene. There are 14 residues in the CDR3. The CDR3 DNA reads as TGTGCCAGCACCGCGACAGGGGGCTATGAAAAACTGTTTTTT. It yields the protein CASTATGGYEKLFF.

The V and J genes are TRBV19 and TRBJ2-3; 7 bases map to TRBD2. The V segment lost 5 bases and the J segment 4 bases; nucleotides outside the gene matches: 12. The CDR3 length is 16 residues. Germline V gives CDR1 LNHDA, CDR2 SQIVND (reference sequence). CDR3 in amino acids: CASSPRQTSFADTQYF. The CDR3 nucleotides are TGTGCCAGTAGTCCTCGCCAGACTAGCTTCGCAGATACGCAGTATTTT.

The V and J genes are TRBV2 and TRBJ2-6, with a possible D match to TRBD1 (6 bases). V was pared by 3 bases and J by 4 bases, with 10 bases between. Germline CDR1 reads SNHLY; CDR2 reads FYNNEI. The CDR3 has 15 residues. CDR3 in amino acids: CASSEHRVGANVLTF. CDR3 sequence (DNA): TGTGCCAGCAGTGAGCACAGGGTAGGGGCCAACGTCCTGACTTTC.